The 10 T cell receptor beta chains below all came from one sample that was sequenced in a study of early T cells in non-severe SARS-CoV-2 infection. TCRdb re-derived calls from the 5' RACE reads in MiXCR, one entry per CDR3 protein. The sample consists of fewer than 80,000 distinct CDR3 sequences, 7% to 9.5% of them appearing once. This specimen consisted of whole blood, obtained at baseline. The receptors derive from an adult who was a healthcare worker with PCR-confirmed SARS-CoV-2 infection or an uninfected control (not recorded which).

This clonotype was detected a few times. The genes are TRBV6-6 and TRBJ1-1; D is unclear. The CDR3 is 15 amino acids. Trimming removed 4 bases from V and 1 base from J, with 13 bases in between. Germline values: CDR1 MNHNY, CDR2 SVGAGI (reference sequence). This CDR3 reads CASSFGGGANTEAFF. The CDR3 bases are TGTGCCAGCAGTTTCGGAGGTGGTGCGAACACTGAAGCTTTCTTT.

This clonotype appeared many times. The chain links TRBV7-2 to TRBJ2-4; 7 positions match TRBD1. The CDR3 runs to 15 residues. The germline gives CDR1 SGHTA, CDR2 FQGNSA. J lost 6 bases, V lost 4 bases, and 9 bases had no gene match. CDR3 amino acids: CASSSGDSFLNIQYF. The CDR3, as DNA: TGTGCCAGCAGCTCAGGGGACAGTTTCTTAAACATTCAGTACTTC. The whole variable domain, filled in from reference TRBV7-2 and TRBJ2-4, reads GAGVSQSPSNKVTEKGKDVELRCDPISGHTALYWYRQSLGQGLEFLIYFQGNSAPDKSGLPSDRFSAERTGGSVSTLTIQRTQQEDSAVYLCASSSGDSFLNIQYFGAGTRLSVL.

DNA for the CDR3: TGCAGTGCTAGTGGGGGTACGATCAATGAGCAGTTCTTC. Protein: CSASGGTINEQFF. The chain has TRBV20-1 and TRBJ2-1; D is perhaps TRBD1 or TRBD2 (5 bases each). Between the trimmed V and J ends, which lost 3 bases and 6 bases, there was a span of 12 bases. The germline CDR1 and CDR2 sequences are DFQATT and SNEGSKA (reference sequence). The CDR3 is 13 amino acids.

The J gene is TRBJ2-5, the V gene TRBV5-6, with unresolved D. Looked up from germline, CDR1 is SGHDT and CDR2 is YYEEEE. This CDR3 has 14 amino acids. V was pared by 3 bases and J by 6 bases, with 15 bases between. CDR3 coding DNA: TGTGCCAGCAGCTCTCCGGACGGCCTGAAGACCCAGTACTTC. Amino acid sequence: CASSSPDGLKTQYF.

This sequence joins TRBV19 and TRBJ1-1; 9 positions agree with TRBD1. Germline V gene sequence: CDR1 LNHDA, CDR2 SQIVND (reference sequence). J gave up 2 bases and V 5 bases, and 3 bases lay outside the gene matches. The CDR3 has 14 residues. This chain's CDR3 is CASSFTGGNTEAFF. CDR3 bases: TGTGCCAGTAGTTTCACAGGGGGCAACACTGAAGCTTTCTTT.

This clonotype has a count of ten or more. This sequence joins TRBV14 and TRBJ1-1; D is unresolved. Trimming pared 10 bases from V and 4 bases from J, leaving 13 bases between. From germline, CDR1 is SGHDN and CDR2 FVKESK. This CDR3 spans 12 amino acids. The CDR3 is CATPLAGTEAFF. The CDR3 DNA is TGTGCCACCCCTTTGGCGGGCACTGAAGCTTTCTTT.

This clonotype was picked up a small number of times. The chain links TRBV4-2 to TRBJ2-7; TRBD1 aligns across 7 bases. The V segment lost 1 base and the J segment 6 bases; nucleotides outside the gene matches: 3. The germline gives CDR1 LGHNA, CDR2 YNFKEQ. The CDR3 loop spans 13 amino acids. This CDR3 is CASSQGQGFEQYF. The CDR3 coding sequence is TGTGCCAGCAGCCAAGGACAGGGTTTCGAGCAGTACTTC.

This clonotype turned up a few times. The gene calls are TRBV9 and TRBJ2-7, with no clear D. Germline CDR1 SGDLS, CDR2 YYNGEE. CDR3 length: 13 residues. V was pared by 4 bases and J by 6 bases, with 14 bases between. CDR3 sequence reads: CASSLTPLREQYF. The CDR3, as DNA: TGTGCCAGCAGCCTGACACCCCTCCGCGAGCAGTACTTC.

V is TRBV12-3 or TRBV12-4 and J is TRBJ1-2, with 7 bases matching TRBD1. V lost 6 bases, J lost 4 bases, and 8 bases stayed unmatched. This CDR3 has 14 amino acids. In DNA, the CDR3 is TGTGCCAGCAGCGGACAGGTCCTTCCCTATGGCTACACCTTC. It codes for CASSGQVLPYGYTF.

The table lists this clonotype with many counts. The genes are TRBV11-2 and TRBJ2-1; D might be TRBD2 (6 bases). Trimming took off 2 bases at V and 6 bases at J, with 14 bases between the two ends. Germline values: CDR1 SGHAT, CDR2 FQNNGV. The CDR3 consists of 15 residues. CDR3 sequence reads: CASSLYGEVRNEQFF. For the CDR3, the DNA is TGTGCCAGCAGCTTATATGGGGAGGTCCGCAATGAGCAGTTCTTC.